This T cell receptor (beta chain) was found in a study of CD8 T cells in ankylosing spondylitis. This clonotype has more than one count but fewer than ten. From germline, CDR1 is MNHNS and CDR2 SASEGT. Trimming shortened V by 6 bases and J by 0 bases, and 11 bases separated the two germline ends. The CDR3 is 15 residues long. TCRdb passed the 5' RACE reads through MiXCR, listing each CDR3 protein once. The sample includes 150,000 to 200,000 distinct CDR3 sequences, 13% of them seen just once. This rearrangement joins TRBV6-1 to TRBJ2-2, with D unclear. Sequenced material: blood, either unsorted or a sorted T cell fraction (not recorded which). This receptor was taken from a female donor with ankylosing spondylitis or in good health (not recorded which). This CDR3 reads CASRDYSTNTGELFF. The CDR3, as DNA: TGTGCCAGCAGGGATTATTCCACGAACACCGGGGAGCTGTTTTTT.